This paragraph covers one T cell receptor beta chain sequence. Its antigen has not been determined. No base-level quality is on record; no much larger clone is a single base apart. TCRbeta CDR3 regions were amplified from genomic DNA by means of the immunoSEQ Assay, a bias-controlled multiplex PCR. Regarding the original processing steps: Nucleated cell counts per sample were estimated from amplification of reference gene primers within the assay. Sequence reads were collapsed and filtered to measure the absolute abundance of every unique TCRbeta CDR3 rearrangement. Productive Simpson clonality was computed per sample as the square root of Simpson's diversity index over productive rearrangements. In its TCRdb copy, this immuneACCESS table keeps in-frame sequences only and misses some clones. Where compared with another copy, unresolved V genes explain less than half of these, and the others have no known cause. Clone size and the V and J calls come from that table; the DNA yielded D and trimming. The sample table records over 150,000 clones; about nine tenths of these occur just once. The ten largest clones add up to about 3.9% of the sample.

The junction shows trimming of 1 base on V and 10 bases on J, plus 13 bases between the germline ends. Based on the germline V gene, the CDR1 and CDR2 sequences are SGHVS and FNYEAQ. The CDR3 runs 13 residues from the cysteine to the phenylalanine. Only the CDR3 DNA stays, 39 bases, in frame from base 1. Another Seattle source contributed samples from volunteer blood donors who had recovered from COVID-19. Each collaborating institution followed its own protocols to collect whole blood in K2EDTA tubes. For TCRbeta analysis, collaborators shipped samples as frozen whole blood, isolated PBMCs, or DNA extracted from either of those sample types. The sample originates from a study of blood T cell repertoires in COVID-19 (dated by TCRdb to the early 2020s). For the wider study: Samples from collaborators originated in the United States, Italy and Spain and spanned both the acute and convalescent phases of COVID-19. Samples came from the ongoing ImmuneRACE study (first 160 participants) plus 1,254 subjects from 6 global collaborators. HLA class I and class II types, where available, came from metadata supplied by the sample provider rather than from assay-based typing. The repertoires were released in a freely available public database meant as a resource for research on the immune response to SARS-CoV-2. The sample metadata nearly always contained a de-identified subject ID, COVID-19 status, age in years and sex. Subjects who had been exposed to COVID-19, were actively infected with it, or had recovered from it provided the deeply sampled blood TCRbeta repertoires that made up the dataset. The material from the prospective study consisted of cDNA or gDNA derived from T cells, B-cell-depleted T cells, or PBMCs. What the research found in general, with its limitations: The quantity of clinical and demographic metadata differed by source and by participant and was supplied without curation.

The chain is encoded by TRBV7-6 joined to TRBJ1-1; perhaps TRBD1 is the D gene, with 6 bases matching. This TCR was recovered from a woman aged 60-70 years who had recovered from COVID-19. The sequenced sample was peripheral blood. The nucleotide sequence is TGTGCCAGCAGCTTAGAGACCGGGACACGAGCTTTCTTT. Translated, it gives CASSLETGTRAFF.